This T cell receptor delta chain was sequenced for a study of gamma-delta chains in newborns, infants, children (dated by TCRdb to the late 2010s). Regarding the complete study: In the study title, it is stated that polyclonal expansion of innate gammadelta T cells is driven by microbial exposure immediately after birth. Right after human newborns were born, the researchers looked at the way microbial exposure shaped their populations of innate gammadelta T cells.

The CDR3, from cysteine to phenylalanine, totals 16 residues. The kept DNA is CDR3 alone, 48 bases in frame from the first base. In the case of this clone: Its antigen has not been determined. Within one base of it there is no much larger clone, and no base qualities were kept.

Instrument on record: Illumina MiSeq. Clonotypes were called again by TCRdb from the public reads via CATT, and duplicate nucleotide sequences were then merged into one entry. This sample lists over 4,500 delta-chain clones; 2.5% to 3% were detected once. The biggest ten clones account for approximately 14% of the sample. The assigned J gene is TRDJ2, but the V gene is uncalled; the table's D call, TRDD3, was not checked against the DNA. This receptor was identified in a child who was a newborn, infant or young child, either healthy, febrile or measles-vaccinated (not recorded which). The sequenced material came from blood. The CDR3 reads CACDTLLGDLTAHLFF. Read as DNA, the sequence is TGTGCCTGTGACACTCTACTGGGGGATTTGACAGCACACCTCTTCTTT.